A selection of T cell receptor beta chains follows, all from one sample in a study of blood T cell repertoires in COVID-19. Some clones are missing from TCRdb's copy, which holds only in-frame ones; the method was immunoSEQ multiplex PCR. The sample holds around 180,000 clones, 85% to 90% seen once. The sequencing input was PBMCs or T cells enriched from blood (not recorded which). The receptors here all came from a woman in her forties with acute COVID-19. The conserved cysteine and the conserved F or W are not part of the CDR3 here. The D gene is left open where the match is weak. A row's size may be missing; if present it is once, few, many or a size class.

NA | NA | TRBJ2-7 | TRBV13 | ASSLVGFNEQY
NA | NA | TRBJ2-1 | TRBV5-1 | ASSLGLEQF
NA | NA | TRBJ1-1 | TRBV11-1 | ASSPRKTGRNTEAF
NA | NA | TRBJ2-7 | TRBV6-5 | ASSYSNPQLTYEQY
NA | TRBD1 | TRBJ1-2 | TRBV15 | ATSRGTGDDGYT
NA | NA | TRBJ2-3 | TRBV15 | ATSRDLGGDTDTQY
NA | TRBD2 | TRBJ2-5 | TRBV13 | ASSLGGSGGAAKTQY
NA | NA | TRBJ1-1 | TRBV13 | ASSPLGGDPEAF
NA | NA | TRBJ2-7 | TRBV21-1 | ASSKVRVTGGDDSYEQY
NA | TRBD1 | TRBJ1-2 | TRBV5-4 | ASSPRGQGISGYT
few | TRBD2 | TRBJ2-2 | TRBV6-1 | ASSDSGSGTGELF
NA | TRBD1 | TRBJ2-2 | TRBV19 | ATHRQGRTGELF
NA | TRBD1 | TRBJ1-1 | TRBV28 | ASSLPGQINTEAF
NA | NA | TRBJ1-4 | TRBV19 | ASSGPGVTNEKLF
NA | TRBD2 | TRBJ2-7 | TRBV11-2 | ASSLDHSGGISYEQY
NA | TRBD2 | TRBJ2-7 | TRBV6-5 | ASSYSASGNTEQY
NA | NA | TRBJ1-2 | TRBV29-1 | SVARRSNYGYT
NA | NA | TRBJ1-5 | TRBV4-2 | ASSQDLRRGALGQPQH
NA | NA | TRBJ1-1 | TRBV28 | ASSLSVGGTEAF
NA | TRBD1 | TRBJ1-4 | TRBV19 | ASSPPGGYGEKLF
NA | NA | TRBJ2-2 | TRBV18 | ASSPKVVLGPANTGELF
NA | TRBD1 | TRBJ2-3 | TRBV5-1 | ARKPRDRPIYSSTDTQY
NA | TRBD2 | TRBJ2-1 | TRBV5-4 | ASSLASGGRSYNEQF
NA | NA | TRBJ2-5 | TRBV19 | ASSIRQASLGIEETQY
NA | NA | TRBJ2-1 | TRBV4-3 | ASSQDLLRPHYNEQF
NA | TRBD1 | TRBJ1-2 | TRBV4-1 | ASSLGQGPLGYGYT
NA | NA | TRBJ2-2 | TRBV7-2 | ASSDRTNTGELF
once | TRBD2 | TRBJ2-5 | TRBV5-1 | ASSPRLAGVAGETQY
NA | NA | TRBJ2-3 | TRBV7-2 | ASSPPGTKYTDTQY
NA | TRBD1 | TRBJ1-1 | TRBV3-1/TRBV3-2 | ASTQGGPLNTEAF